This is a list of T cell receptor beta chains from one sample in a study of shared clonotypes between healthy human individuals. Profiling relied on immunoSEQ multiplex PCR, and the TCRdb table lists in-frame clones only, not all of them. The sample consists of 2 million to 3 million clones, over 85% of them appearing once. Sample: naive CD4+ T cells from PBMCs. The receptors here all came from a man aged 18 to 29 in good health. Some clones in this sample may be carry-over from other donors' samples. Each CDR3 is given without its conserved first and last residue. The D gene is left open where the match is weak.

CDR3: ASSIHLQLLEPSTNEKLF
D: .
V: TRBV19

CDR3: ASSYTGSQETQY
D: .
V: TRBV5-1

CDR3: ASSGGAATNEKLF
D: .
V: TRBV9

CDR3: ASRRASNLPNEKLF
D: .
V: TRBV19

CDR3: ASSYSGINSGNTIY
D: .
V: TRBV6-5

CDR3: ASTTTRNTEAF
D: .
V: TRBV18

CDR3: AGRGDTGELF
D: TRBD2
V: TRBV5-6

CDR3: ASSRQGGGTEAF
D: TRBD1
V: TRBV7-2

CDR3: ASTRGGATDTQY
D: .
V: TRBV5-1

CDR3: ASSLAGGLATEQY
D: TRBD2
V: TRBV5-1

CDR3: ASSLDPSTEAF
D: .
V: TRBV7-9

CDR3: ASSEPGRETQY
D: .
V: TRBV2

CDR3: ASRERESSYNEQF
D: TRBD2
V: TRBV2

CDR3: ASSLGPARQSGKQY
D: .
V: TRBV5-5

CDR3: ASSVAREAF
D: .
V: TRBV6-6

CDR3: ASSQADSGRYGETQY
D: TRBD2
V: TRBV4-1

CDR3: ASSLRANYGYT
D: .
V: TRBV27

CDR3: ASSIGTQQPQH
D: .
V: TRBV19

CDR3: ASSLGVSTDTQY
D: .
V: TRBV11-2

CDR3: ASSLRTGGHTIY
D: TRBD1
V: TRBV28

CDR3: ASSLFAGVDTGELF
D: TRBD2
V: TRBV7-3

CDR3: AISGQGARGISGELF
D: TRBD1
V: TRBV10-3

CDR3: AWESGSVNEQF
D: TRBD2
V: TRBV30

CDR3: ASSLGATNEKLF
D: .
V: TRBV5-1

CDR3: ASSLGRFATNEKLF
D: .
V: TRBV5-4

CDR3: AISDGTTKKLF
D: .
V: TRBV10-3

CDR3: SSEDRDGYT
D: .
V: TRBV29-1

CDR3: ASSFRGLDSGELF
D: .
V: TRBV5-1

CDR3: ASSVDPGGNEKLF
D: .
V: TRBV9

CDR3: ASSIGTSGRSDEQF
D: TRBD2
V: TRBV11-1

CDR3: ASSSTVGAGAYNEQF
D: TRBD2
V: TRBV5-6

CDR3: ASSLMGQGLLNEQF
D: TRBD1
V: TRBV7-8

CDR3: ASSLEASGRYNEQF
D: TRBD2
V: TRBV5-1

CDR3: ASSYYRGGLLEQY
D: .
V: TRBV27

CDR3: ASVFGSQPREQY
D: .
V: TRBV2

CDR3: ASSFMAGGPIEQF
D: TRBD2
V: TRBV27

CDR3: ASSIRLGGIGQPQH
D: .
V: TRBV19

CDR3: ASSPLAGVGETQY
D: TRBD2
V: TRBV18

CDR3: SVEGLAGNTDTQY
D: TRBD2
V: TRBV29-1

CDR3: AGGAGFSNQPQH
D: .
V: TRBV19

CDR3: ASRWGENTGELF
D: .
V: TRBV28

CDR3: ASSKLAGAEVKQF
D: TRBD2
V: TRBV28

CDR3: ASSLMGSTTEAF
D: .
V: TRBV7-9

CDR3: ASSYPRPSQDEKLF
D: .
V: TRBV21-1

CDR3: ASSDHRDSVYNEQF
D: TRBD1
V: TRBV6-4

CDR3: ASSQELGTGRSGANVLT
D: .
V: TRBV4-3

CDR3: ASSPTENRAIYGYT
D: .
V: TRBV18

CDR3: ASSYGLSGRLPGHEQY
D: TRBD2
V: TRBV7-6

CDR3: ASSFGGPGNTIY
D: .
V: TRBV7-9

CDR3: ASTGDLRYGYT
D: .
V: TRBV28